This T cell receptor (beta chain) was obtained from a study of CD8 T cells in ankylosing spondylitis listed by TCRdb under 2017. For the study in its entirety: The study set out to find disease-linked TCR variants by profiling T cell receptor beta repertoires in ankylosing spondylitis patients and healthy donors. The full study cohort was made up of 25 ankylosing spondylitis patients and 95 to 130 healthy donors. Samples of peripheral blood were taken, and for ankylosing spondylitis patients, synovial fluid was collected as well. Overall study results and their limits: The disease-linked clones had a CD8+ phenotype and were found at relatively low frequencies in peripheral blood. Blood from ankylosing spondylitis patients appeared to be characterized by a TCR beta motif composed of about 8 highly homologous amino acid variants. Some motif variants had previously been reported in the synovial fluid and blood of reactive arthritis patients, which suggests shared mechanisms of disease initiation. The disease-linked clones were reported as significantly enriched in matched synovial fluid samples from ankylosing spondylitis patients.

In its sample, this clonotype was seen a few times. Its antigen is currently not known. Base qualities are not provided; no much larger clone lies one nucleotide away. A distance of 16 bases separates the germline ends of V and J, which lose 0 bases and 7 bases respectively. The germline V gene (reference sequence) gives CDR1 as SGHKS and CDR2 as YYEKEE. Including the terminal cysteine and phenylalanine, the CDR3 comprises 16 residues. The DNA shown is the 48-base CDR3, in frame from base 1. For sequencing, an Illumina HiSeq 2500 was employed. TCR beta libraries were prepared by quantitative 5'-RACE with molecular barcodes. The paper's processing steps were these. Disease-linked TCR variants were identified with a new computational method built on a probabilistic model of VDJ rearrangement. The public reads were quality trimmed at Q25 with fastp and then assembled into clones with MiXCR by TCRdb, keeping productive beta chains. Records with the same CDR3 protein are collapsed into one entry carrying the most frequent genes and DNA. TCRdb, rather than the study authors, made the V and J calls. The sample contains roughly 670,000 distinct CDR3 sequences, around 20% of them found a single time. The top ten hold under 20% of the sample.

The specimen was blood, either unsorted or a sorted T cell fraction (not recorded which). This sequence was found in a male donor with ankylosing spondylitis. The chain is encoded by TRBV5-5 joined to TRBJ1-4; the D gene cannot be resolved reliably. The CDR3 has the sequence CASSLALGTVGEKLFF. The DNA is TGTGCCAGCAGCTTGGCCCTAGGTACCGTGGGTGAAAAACTGTTTTTT. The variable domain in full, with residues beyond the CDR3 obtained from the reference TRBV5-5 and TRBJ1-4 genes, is DAGVTQSPTHLIKTRGQQVTLRCSPISGHKSVSWYQQVLGQGPQFIFQYYEKEERGRGNFPDRFSARQFPNYSSELNVNALLLGDSALYLCASSLALGTVGEKLFFGSGTQLSVL.